This T cell receptor beta chain was observed in a study of technical replicates of blood from a few donors. Some clones are missing from TCRdb's copy, which holds only in-frame ones; the method was immunoSEQ multiplex PCR. The sample yields approximately 81,000 clones, 70% to 90% seen once. The CDR3 totals 18 residues. J lost 5 bases, V lost 4 bases, and 19 bases had no gene match. Germline values: CDR1 LGHNA, CDR2 YNFKEQ. The sequencing input was PBMCs. V usage is TRBV4-2 and J usage is TRBJ1-1, with 7 bases lining up with TRBD1. The TCR comes from a human donor in good health. Some clones in this sample may be carry-over from other donors' samples. CDR3 sequence reads: CASSPSTTDRAEGTEAFF. The CDR3 nucleotides are TGTGCCAGCAGCCCATCAACAACCGACAGGGCTGAAGGGACTGAAGCTTTCTTT.